The rows below give T cell receptor beta chains drawn from one sample of a study of blood T cell repertoires in COVID-19. Using immunoSEQ multiplex PCR, the repertoire was profiled, and TCRdb retains in-frame clones only, with some absent. The profile covers under 85,000 clones, with 82% appearing a single time and just over 20% taken by the ten largest. Specimen: peripheral blood. Receptor source: a human donor in a cohort sampled during active COVID-19. Both conserved end residues are part of each CDR3. The D gene is left open where the match is weak. Expanded clones get a size class; other rows say once, few or many, or leave the size out.

v_call	j_call	d_call	clone_size	cdr3_nt	cdr3_aa
TRBV29-1	TRBJ2-3	TRBD1	-	TGCAGCGTTGAGGCAGGGGGAAAGACAGATACGCAGTATTTT	CSVEAGGKTDTQYF
TRBV5-1	TRBJ2-1	-	-	TGCGCCAGCAGCGAGGCTGGGTCGGCATACAATGAGCAGTTCTTC	CASSEAGSAYNEQFF
TRBV3-1/TRBV3-2	TRBJ2-5	-	-	TGTGCCAGCAGCCAAGGGGGCTTGGAGACCCAGTACTTC	CASSQGGLETQYF
TRBV27	TRBJ2-5	TRBD1	-	TGTGCCAGCAGTCAGACCGGGACAGAAGAGACCCAGTACTTC	CASSQTGTEETQYF
TRBV7-9	TRBJ2-2	TRBD2	-	TGTGCCAGCAGCCAAGAGACTAGCCCGAACACCGGGGAGCTGTTTTTT	CASSQETSPNTGELFF
TRBV7-2	TRBJ2-7	TRBD2	-	TGTGCCAGCAGCTTACGCGCTAGCGGGGGCCCCTACGAGCAGTACTTC	CASSLRASGGPYEQYF
TRBV7-9	TRBJ1-2	TRBD1	-	TGTGCCAGCAGCTCAGTCGGGACAGGGGGTCGTGGCTATGGCTACACCTTC	CASSSVGTGGRGYGYTF
TRBV7-2	TRBJ1-1	TRBD1	-	TGTGCCAGCAGCCCCAAGGACAGGGCCACTGAAGCTTTCTTT	CASSPKDRATEAFF
TRBV4-2	TRBJ2-5	-	once	TGTGCCAGCAGCCATTTAAACGGGGAGACCCAGTACTTC	CASSHLNGETQYF
TRBV9	TRBJ1-1	-	-	TGTGCCAGCAGCCCCAGACTCAACATGAACACTGAAGCTTTCTTT	CASSPRLNMNTEAFF
TRBV28	TRBJ2-3	TRBD2	few	TGTGCCAGCATTACGGGGGGAAGAGCCTCAGATACGCAGTATTTT	CASITGGRASDTQYF
TRBV29-1	TRBJ2-7	-	-	TGCAGCGTTGAATGGGCAGGGACTTACGAGCAGTACTTC	CSVEWAGTYEQYF
TRBV2	TRBJ1-3	-	-	TGTGCCAGCAGAGGGGACTACGGCTCTGGAAACACCATATATTTT	CASRGDYGSGNTIYF
TRBV1	TRBJ2-2	-	-	TGCACCAGCAGCCAAGGAGAGCGGGGGAGCAACACCGGGGAGCTGTTTTTT	CTSSQGERGSNTGELFF
TRBV2	TRBJ1-6	-	-	TGTGCCAGCAGTGATAGGTCGCCGGGCTATAATTCACCCCTCCACTTT	CASSDRSPGYNSPLHF
TRBV7-2	TRBJ2-5	TRBD2	-	TGTGCCAGCAGCTTAGGGCTAGCGGGGAGTGGGGAGACCCAGTACTTC	CASSLGLAGSGETQYF
TRBV11-2	TRBJ2-5	TRBD1	many	TGTGCCAGCAGCTCCCCGGGACAGGGGATGACCCAGTACTTC	CASSSPGQGMTQYF
TRBV6-5	TRBJ2-1	TRBD1	-	TGTGCCAGCAGCGGACCGACAGGGAAGCAGTTCTTC	CASSGPTGKQFF
TRBV12-3/TRBV12-4	TRBJ2-3	-	once	TGTGCCAGCAGTTTTCTCGAATCTAATACGCAGTATTTT	CASSFLESNTQYF
TRBV18	TRBJ1-2	TRBD1	-	TGTGCCAGCTCCCACCTTCACAGGGGGTATGGCTACACCTTC	CASSHLHRGYGYTF
TRBV5-1	TRBJ2-5	TRBD1	once	TGCGCCAGCAGCTGGCAGGGGGCGCGGCAAGAGACCCAGTACTTC	CASSWQGARQETQYF
TRBV7-9	TRBJ1-6	-	-	TGTGCCAGCAGCTCGAGGACAGCCCCTGATTCACCCCTCCACTTT	CASSSRTAPDSPLHF
TRBV4-1	TRBJ1-3	TRBD1	few	TGCGCCAGCAGCTACAGCACTCAGGGGGCTGGAAACACCATATATTTT	CASSYSTQGAGNTIYF
TRBV6-5	TRBJ1-5	TRBD1	-	TGTGCCAGCAGTCCTCCGGGACAGGGTAATCAGCCCCAGCATTTT	CASSPPGQGNQPQHF
TRBV30	TRBJ2-1	-	-	TGTGCCTGGAGGGGGCAGCTCTACAATGAGCAGTTCTTC	CAWRGQLYNEQFF
TRBV2	TRBJ1-1	TRBD1	-	TGTGCCAGCGAACAGGGGATGACCAAACTGAACACTGAAGCTTTCTTT	CASEQGMTKLNTEAFF
TRBV24-1	TRBJ2-5	TRBD2	-	TGTGCCACCAGTGATCCCACTAGCGGGGAGACCCAGTACTTC	CATSDPTSGETQYF
TRBV10-3	TRBJ2-7	TRBD1	-	TGTGCCATCAGTGGGGGACAGGGGGCTTTTGTGCAGTACTTC	CAISGGQGAFVQYF
TRBV28	TRBJ1-4	-	-	TGTGCCAGCAGTCCAGGAAGTCTGGAGGTTGAAAAACTGTTTTTT	CASSPGSLEVEKLFF
TRBV5-1	TRBJ2-3	TRBD2	-	TGCGCCAGCAGCTGGGGACTAGCGGGGGCCCCCACCGGCCGGAGTACGCAGTATTTT	CASSWGLAGAPTGRSTQYF
TRBV7-2	TRBJ2-1	-	-	TGTGCCAGCAGCTTAGGGGCTAGCCCTACGAATGAGCAGTTCTTC	CASSLGASPTNEQFF
TRBV4-1	TRBJ1-1	TRBD1	-	TGCGCCAGCACACGTGGGGACAGCTATACTGAAGCTTTCTTT	CASTRGDSYTEAFF
TRBV19	TRBJ2-1	TRBD1	few	TGTGCCAGTAGTAAGTCCACGGGACAGATATACAATGAGCAGTTCTTC	CASSKSTGQIYNEQFF
TRBV29-1	TRBJ2-1	-	-	TGCAGCGTTAACGGCGGCGGCCGAGTTCAGTTCTTC	CSVNGGGRVQFF
TRBV7-9	TRBJ2-1	-	-	TGTGCCAGCAGCATGTTGGGGGGAAGGAATGAGCAGTTCTTC	CASSMLGGRNEQFF
TRBV4-1	TRBJ1-5	TRBD1	-	TGCGCCAGCAGCCAAGGGTCCGCCAGGGGGCAAAGTCAGCCCCAGCATTTT	CASSQGSARGQSQPQHF
TRBV7-9	TRBJ1-4	-	once	TGTGCCAGCAGCCCCAGGGGAGGGCCCAGTGAAAAACTGTTTTTT	CASSPRGGPSEKLFF
TRBV19	TRBJ1-2	TRBD1	-	TGTGCCAGTAGTCCCCGGGACAGGGAGCAAGGCTACACCTTC	CASSPRDREQGYTF
TRBV19	TRBJ1-2	TRBD1	once	TGTGCCAGCCGGGACAGGGGGCACGCGGACTATGGCTACACCTTC	CASRDRGHADYGYTF
TRBV19	TRBJ1-2	TRBD1	-	TGTGCCAGTAGTCCAACAGGGGGCTCCTATGGCTACACCTTC	CASSPTGGSYGYTF
TRBV24-1	TRBJ1-5	TRBD1	-	TGTGCCACCAGTGATTCGGGACAGGGTCGGGATCAGCCCCAGCATTTT	CATSDSGQGRDQPQHF
TRBV5-6	TRBJ2-2	-	-	TGTGCCAGCAGCGCCTACAGGTCCGGGGAGCTGTTTTTT	CASSAYRSGELFF
TRBV6-5	TRBJ1-5	-	-	TGTGCCACGGTTCCAGGGGTCGATGGGCAGCCCCAGCATTTT	CATVPGVDGQPQHF
TRBV28	TRBJ2-7	-	-	TGTGCCAGCACCCCCGCCAGGGCGGATATAACCTACGAGCAGTACTTC	CASTPARADITYEQYF
TRBV3-1/TRBV3-2	TRBJ2-7	TRBD2	-	TGTGCCAGCAGTTCGGGGGGACTAGCGGGGGTTTACGAGCAGTACTTC	CASSSGGLAGVYEQYF
TRBV29-1	TRBJ2-7	-	-	TGCAGCGTTGATGAGGCAGATAGGTTGGGCGAGCAGTACTTC	CSVDEADRLGEQYF
TRBV5-1	TRBJ2-5	TRBD2	-	TGCGCCAGCAGCTTGGCCTGGCTAGCGGGGTTAGAGACCCAGTACTTC	CASSLAWLAGLETQYF
TRBV4-1	TRBJ2-3	TRBD1	once	TGCGCCAGCAGCCAGGGCCAGGGGGCTAAGATCACAGATACGCAGTATTTT	CASSQGQGAKITDTQYF
TRBV5-6	TRBJ1-1	TRBD1	once	TGTGCCAGCAGCTTGGCCGGACAGGGATACACTGAAGCTTTCTTT	CASSLAGQGYTEAFF
TRBV7-9	TRBJ1-3	-	-	TGTGCCAGCAGCCCGTCGGGAGGAGGGAGGGCTGGAAACACCATATATTTT	CASSPSGGGRAGNTIYF
TRBV27	TRBJ1-1	-	-	TGTGCCAGCAGTTCCACAGGGTCGAACACTGAAGCTTTCTTT	CASSSTGSNTEAFF
TRBV5-1	TRBJ1-4	-	-	TGCGCCAGCAGCGCGGACACGGCAACTAATGAAAAACTGTTTTTT	CASSADTATNEKLFF
TRBV6-1	TRBJ1-5	-	-	TGTGCCAGCAGTGACAGGCATAGCAATCAGCCCCAGCATTTT	CASSDRHSNQPQHF
TRBV11-1	TRBJ2-7	TRBD1	-	TGTGCCAGCAGCCGGACAGGGGGCTACGAGCAGTACTTC	CASSRTGGYEQYF